The subject of this entry is one T cell receptor (beta chain). This clone appeared a single time. Its specific antigen is unknown. Base qualities are missing; no much larger clone stands one base away. Using the deep immunoSEQ assay, TCR CDR3 regions were amplified from genomic DNA by multiplex PCR. Genomic DNA extracted from each cell subset was distributed evenly over all wells of several immunoSEQ 96-well plates, and each plate served as one replicate. Each replicate PCR for sorted subsets received around 200 ng genomic DNA, equal to about 30,000 T cell genomes. The purified libraries were quantified using a Qubit 3.0 fluorometer, sized with a Bioanalyzer 2100, and then quantified again using the KAPA Library Quantification kit. Every immunoSEQ 96-well plate was sequenced on a separate single-read 150-cycle Illumina NextSeq 550 flow cell. In the paper's pipeline: Because the immunoSEQ output held only junctional sequences and lacked quality scores, the filtering could not match the filtering applied to full-length reads. To assign V/J genes and CDR3, sequences were annotated against IMGT germline references using PyIR, a Python wrapper for IgBLAST v1.9. Any read was removed if the V/J assignment was weak (E-value above 1e-6), the CDR3 was missing, or the read contained stop codons, out-of-frame junctions, or ambiguous translated residues. V3J clonotypes were defined as sequences sharing the same inferred V gene, J gene, and CDR3 amino acid sequence. Percentage overlap between repertoires was computed as shared unique clonotypes divided by the size of the smaller repertoire. Richness of each repertoire was evaluated using RTK rarefaction, the Chao1 estimator, and Recon v2.1 estimates of unobserved clonotypes. Generation probabilities were computed with OLGA for all TCRbeta clonotypes obtained by the gDNA method from several donors. TCRdb took this table from immuneACCESS and kept in-frame rearrangements with V and J called. Such tables lack part of the clones; where checked against another copy, unresolved V genes explain under half of the gap, and the rest is unexplained. D and trimming were read from the DNA, whereas the V and J calls and clone size are those reported in that table. The sample profile shows just over 2,000,000 clones; over 85% of them were found once. 0.1% to 0.15% of the sample rests with the top ten.

The data were obtained in a study of shared clonotypes between healthy human individuals (dated by TCRdb to about 2020). Study-level background: The cohort included a few men and a couple of women between 18 and 49 years of age. Per donor, three plates each were used for CD4 naive and CD4 memory, two for CD8 naive, and one for CD8 memory. To estimate repertoire size and how much clonotypes are shared between individuals, the study performed deep sequencing of blood TCR repertoires from roughly five healthy adults. Libraries were prepared and TCR repertoires were sequenced by different laboratories using diverse techniques, in order to increase sequencing depth and limit assay-specific biases. Each donor's leukapheresis produced roughly between roughly 0.85 and 9.5 billion PBMCs.

The donors were healthy, HIV-negative adults who had no recently reported acute infections or vaccinations. Only Caucasian adults living in Nashville, Tennessee, USA were represented among the donors. CD4+ T cells were enriched by magnetic negative selection; naive cells were then positively selected on CD45RA, and the negative fraction formed the memory subset. Blood was obtained by leukapheresis, after which PBMCs were separated by Ficoll-Histopaque density gradient centrifugation and cryopreserved in liquid nitrogen vapor phase. Analytical flow cytometry was used to check the purity and quantity of every magnetically sorted T cell population. Genomic DNA was isolated from each sorted fraction and quantified by UV absorbance on a Nanodrop 2000c. What the authors observed across the whole study: Approximately 5% of naive CD4, around 3.5% of naive CD8, 2.3% of memory CD4, and 0.35% to 0.5% of memory CD8 clonotypes were shared across four donors. Rarefaction of sorted-subset datasets indicated incomplete sequencing despite the large sequencing depth. Estimated clonotype richness was generally larger for naive than for memory subsets. Because the study included only a small number of donors, the genetic and exposure-history diversity represented was limited. Sampling was restricted to blood, and TCR repertoires in tissues likely differ from the TCR repertoires found in blood. Higher generation probabilities were observed for clonotypes shared by all four sorted-subset donors than for non-shared clonotypes. Pairwise subsampling indicated that sequencing depth was expected to affect the degree of clonotype sharing among donors.

CDR1 and CDR2 are drawn from the germline V gene: SGHVS, FQNEAQ. Inclusive of the bounding cysteine and phenylalanine, the CDR3 is 13 residues long. The CDR3 DNA has 39 bases and is translated from base 1. V and J lose 1 base and 4 bases, and a span of 7 bases separates them. The sequenced sample was naive CD4+ T cells sorted from blood. What the cell subset or site label conveys for this sample: CD45RA+ positively selected. The chain links TRBV7-8 with TRBJ1-1, with no reliable assignment of the D segment. The TCR originated in a man in his late teens or twenties in good health. The DNA reads as follows: TGTGCCAGCAGCTTAGAATGGGGCACTGAAGCTTTCTTT. This encodes CASSLEWGTEAFF.